This T cell receptor beta chain appears in the sequencing data of a study of shared clonotypes between healthy human individuals. TCRdb's table, derived via immunoSEQ multiplex PCR, lists solely in-frame clones and lacks some. This sample yields roughly 2.1 million clones, of which 90% to 95% are seen a single time; 1.7% belongs to the top ten. Germline-derived CDR1 and CDR2 are KGHSH and LQKENI. The CDR3 has 14 residues. The germline V and J ends were trimmed by 1 base and 6 bases, with 11 bases remaining between them. The naive CD8 subset, CD45RO-negative cells positively selected for CCR7, excluded terminally differentiated effector memory CD45RA+ cells. Every donor, a Caucasian adult, lived in Nashville, Tennessee.

This clonotype was sampled from a man between 18 and 29 years old in good health. Some clones in this sample may be carry-over from other donors' samples. Sequenced: naive CD8+ T cells from PBMCs. The chain uses TRBV18 and TRBJ2-3; D remains ambiguous. CDR3 bases: TGTGCCAGCTCACCACAAGCCGAAGTGGATACGCAGTATTTT. This encodes CASSPQAEVDTQYF.